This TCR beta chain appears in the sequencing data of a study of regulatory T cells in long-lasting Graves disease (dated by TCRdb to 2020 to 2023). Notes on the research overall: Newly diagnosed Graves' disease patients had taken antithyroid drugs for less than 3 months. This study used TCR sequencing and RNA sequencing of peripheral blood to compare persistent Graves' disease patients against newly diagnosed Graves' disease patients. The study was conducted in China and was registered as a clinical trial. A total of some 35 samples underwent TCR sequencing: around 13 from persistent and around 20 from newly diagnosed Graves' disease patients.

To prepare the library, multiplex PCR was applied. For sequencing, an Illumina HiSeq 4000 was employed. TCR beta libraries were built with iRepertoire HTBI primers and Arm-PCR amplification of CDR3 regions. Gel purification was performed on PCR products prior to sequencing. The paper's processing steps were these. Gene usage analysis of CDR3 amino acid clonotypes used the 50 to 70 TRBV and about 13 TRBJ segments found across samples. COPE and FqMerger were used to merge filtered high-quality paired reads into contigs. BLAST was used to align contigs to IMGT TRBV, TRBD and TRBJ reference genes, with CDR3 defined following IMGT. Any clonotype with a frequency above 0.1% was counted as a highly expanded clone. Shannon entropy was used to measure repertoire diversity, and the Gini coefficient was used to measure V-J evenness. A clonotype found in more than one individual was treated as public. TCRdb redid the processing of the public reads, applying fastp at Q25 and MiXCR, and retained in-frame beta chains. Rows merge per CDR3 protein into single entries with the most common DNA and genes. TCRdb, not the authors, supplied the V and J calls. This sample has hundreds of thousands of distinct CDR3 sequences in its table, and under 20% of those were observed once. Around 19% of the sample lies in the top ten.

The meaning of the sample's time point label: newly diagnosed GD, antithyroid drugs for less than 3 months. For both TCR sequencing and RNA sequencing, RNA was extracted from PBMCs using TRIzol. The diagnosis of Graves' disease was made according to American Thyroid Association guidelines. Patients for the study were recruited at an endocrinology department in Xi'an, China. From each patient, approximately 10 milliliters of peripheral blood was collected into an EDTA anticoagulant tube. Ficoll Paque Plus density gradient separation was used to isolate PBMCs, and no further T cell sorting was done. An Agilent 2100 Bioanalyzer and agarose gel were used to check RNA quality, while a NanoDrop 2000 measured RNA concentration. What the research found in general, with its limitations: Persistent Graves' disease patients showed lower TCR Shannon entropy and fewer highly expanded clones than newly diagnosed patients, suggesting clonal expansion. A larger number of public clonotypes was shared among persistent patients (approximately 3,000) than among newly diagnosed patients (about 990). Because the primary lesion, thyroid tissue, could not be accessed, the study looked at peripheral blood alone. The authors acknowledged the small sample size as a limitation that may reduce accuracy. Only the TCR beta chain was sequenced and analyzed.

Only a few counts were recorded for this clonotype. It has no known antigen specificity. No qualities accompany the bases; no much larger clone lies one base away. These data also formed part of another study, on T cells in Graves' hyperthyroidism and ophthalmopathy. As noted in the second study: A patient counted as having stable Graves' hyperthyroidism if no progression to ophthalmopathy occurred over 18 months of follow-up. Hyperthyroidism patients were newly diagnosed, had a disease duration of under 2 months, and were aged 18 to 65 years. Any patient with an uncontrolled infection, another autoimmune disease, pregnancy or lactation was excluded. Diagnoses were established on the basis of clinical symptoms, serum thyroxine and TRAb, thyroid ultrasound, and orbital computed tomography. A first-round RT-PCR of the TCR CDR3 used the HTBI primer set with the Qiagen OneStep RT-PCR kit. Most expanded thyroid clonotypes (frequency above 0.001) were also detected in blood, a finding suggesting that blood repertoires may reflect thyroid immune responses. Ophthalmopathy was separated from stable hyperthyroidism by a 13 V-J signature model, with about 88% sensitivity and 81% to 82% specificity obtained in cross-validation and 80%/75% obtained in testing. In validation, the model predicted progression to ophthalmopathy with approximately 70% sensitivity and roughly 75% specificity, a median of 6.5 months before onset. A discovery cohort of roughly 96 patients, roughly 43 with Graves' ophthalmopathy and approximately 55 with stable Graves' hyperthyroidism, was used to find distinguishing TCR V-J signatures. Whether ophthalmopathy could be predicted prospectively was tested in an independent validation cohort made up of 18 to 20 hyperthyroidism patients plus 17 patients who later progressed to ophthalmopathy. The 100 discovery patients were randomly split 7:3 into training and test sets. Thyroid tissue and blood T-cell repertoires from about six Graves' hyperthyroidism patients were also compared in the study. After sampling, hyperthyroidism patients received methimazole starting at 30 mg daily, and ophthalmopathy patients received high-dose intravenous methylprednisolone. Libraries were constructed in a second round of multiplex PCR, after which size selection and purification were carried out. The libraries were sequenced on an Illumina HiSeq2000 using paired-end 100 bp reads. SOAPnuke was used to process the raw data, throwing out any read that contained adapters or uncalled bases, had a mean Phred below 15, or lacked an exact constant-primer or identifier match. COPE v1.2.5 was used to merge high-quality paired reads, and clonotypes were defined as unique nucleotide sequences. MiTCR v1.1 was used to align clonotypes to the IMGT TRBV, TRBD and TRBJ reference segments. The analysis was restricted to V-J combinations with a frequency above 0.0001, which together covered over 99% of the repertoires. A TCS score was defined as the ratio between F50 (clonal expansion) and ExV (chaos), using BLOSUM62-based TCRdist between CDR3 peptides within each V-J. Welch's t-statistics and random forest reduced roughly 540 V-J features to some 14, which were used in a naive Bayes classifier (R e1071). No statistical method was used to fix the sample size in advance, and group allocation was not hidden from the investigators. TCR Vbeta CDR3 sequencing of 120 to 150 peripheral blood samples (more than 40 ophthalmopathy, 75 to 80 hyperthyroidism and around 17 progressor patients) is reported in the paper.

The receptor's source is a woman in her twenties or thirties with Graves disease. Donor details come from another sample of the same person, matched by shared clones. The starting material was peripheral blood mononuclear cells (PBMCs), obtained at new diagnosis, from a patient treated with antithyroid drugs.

The encoded CDR3 is CASSLRIPNTGELFF. The DNA sequence reads TGCGCCAGCAGCTTGAGGATCCCGAACACCGGGGAGCTGTTTTTT. The chain was built from TRBV5-1 and TRBJ2-2; the D gene is not confidently resolved. CDR1 and CDR2, looked up from the germline V gene, are SGHRS and YFSETQ. The CDR3 covers 15 residues, taking in both the cysteine and the phenylalanine. Only the CDR3 part of the read is kept: 45 bases, read in frame from the first base. Trimming takes 1 base from V and 0 bases from J, and the germline ends sit 7 bases apart.